Presented here are 30 T cell receptor beta chains from one specimen sequenced in a study of CD8 T cells in Susac syndrome. The authors reverse transcribed about 0.45 to 1 ug RNA with random hexamers. TCRdb independently ran MiXCR on the immunoSEQ multiplex PCR reads; one entry per CDR3 protein. The table includes about 130,000 distinct CDR3 sequences, about 94% detected once. Sample: CD8+ T cells from PBMCs. The receptors stem from a human donor with Susac syndrome.

Written as DNA, the CDR3 is TGCGCCAGCAGCCAGGGGACAGGGGGTTTAGGCACTGAAGCTTTCTTT. Its protein product is CASSQGTGGLGTEAFF. The V and J genes are TRBV4-3 and TRBJ1-1; 11 bases align to TRBD1. Germline-derived CDR1 and CDR2 are LGHNA and YSLEER. Unmatched junction bases numbered 7, after V lost 3 bases and J lost 4 bases. The CDR3 spans 16 residues.

With regard to this clonotype: The junction does not match germline at one end; this may be a read error. The genes are TRBV27 and TRBJ2-7, with TRBD2 matching 13 bases. Per germline, CDR1 MNHEY and CDR2 SMNVEV (reference sequence). CDR3 length: 16 residues. The CDR3 DNA reads TGTGCCAGCAGGCTGACGGGACTAGCGGGGACCTATGAGCAGTACTTC. This translates into CASRLTGLAGTYEQYF.

This rearrangement joins TRBV30 to TRBJ2-5; D may be TRBD1 (6 bases). The CDR3 has 14 amino acids. CDR1 GTSNPN and CDR2 SVGIG come from the germline V gene (reference sequence). Trimming removed 5 bases at V and 0 bases at J, with 13 bases between. The CDR3 reads CAWLRDTNQETQYF. For the CDR3, the DNA is TGTGCCTGGCTCCGGGACACCAACCAAGAGACCCAGTACTTC.

The chain employs TRBV28 and TRBJ2-1; 12 bases align to TRBD2. The CDR3 length is 18 residues. J was trimmed by 1 base and V by 2 bases; bases with no gene match: 6. Germline V gene data show CDR1 as MDHEN and CDR2 as SYDVKM. In nucleotides, the CDR3 is TGTGCCAGCAGTTTACCTCTAGCGGGGGGGCTTTCCTACAATGAGCAGTTCTTC. Residues: CASSLPLAGGLSYNEQFF.

The V gene is TRBV6-2 or TRBV6-3, the J gene TRBJ1-5, with TRBD1 matching over 7 bases. CDR3 size: 13 residues. Trimming cost V 7 bases and J 4 bases; bases outside gene matches: 4. CDR1 and CDR2 (germline): MNHEY, SVGEGT. The CDR3 loop is CASKSQGNQPQHF. CDR3 DNA: TGTGCCAGCAAATCACAGGGGAATCAGCCCCAGCATTTT.

The chain employs TRBV20-1 and TRBJ2-1; 11 nucleotides line up with TRBD2. Germline assignment: CDR1 DFQATT and CDR2 SNEGSKA (reference sequence). CDR3 length equals 16 residues. V lost 5 bases to trimming and J lost 6 bases; unmatched junction nucleotides: 12. CDR3 sequence reads: CSAFSISGRAFNEQFF. CDR3 bases: TGCAGTGCTTTTTCCATTAGCGGGAGGGCCTTCAATGAGCAGTTCTTC.

This clonotype was detected once. The rearrangement joins TRBV6-4 to TRBJ2-3; TRBD2 aligns across 9 bases. Trimming took 4 bases from V and 4 from J; bases not matched to a gene: 3. The germline V gene has CDR1 MRHNA and CDR2 SNTAGT. The CDR3 consists of 14 residues. CDR3 in amino acids: CASSVAGGADTQYF. CDR3 nucleotides: TGTGCCAGCAGTGTTGCGGGAGGGGCAGATACGCAGTATTTT.

The chain uses TRBV6-4 and TRBJ2-1, with D possibly being TRBD2 (7 bases). Trimming pared 2 bases from V and 0 bases from J, leaving 11 bases between. CDR1 and CDR2 (germline): MRHNA, SNTAGT. The length of the CDR3 is 16 residues. The CDR3 is CASSDRGGDSYNEQFF. In nucleotides, the CDR3 is TGTGCCAGCAGTGACAGGGGGGGCGACTCCTACAATGAGCAGTTCTTC.

The chain joins TRBV19 to TRBJ1-2; D not resolved. This CDR3 contains 13 residues. From germline, CDR1 is LNHDA and CDR2 SQIVND (reference sequence). V was shortened by 1 base and J by 5 bases, with 8 bases between the two germline ends. CDR3 sequence: CASSIVPSYGYTF. The CDR3 bases are TGTGCCAGTAGTATAGTCCCGTCTTATGGCTACACCTTC.

V is TRBV4-1 and J is TRBJ2-2, with a tentative D call TRBD2 (5 bases). The CDR3 contains 18 residues. CDR1 and CDR2 (germline): MGHRA, YSYEKL. V was clipped by 2 bases and J by 5 bases, with 21 bases between them. CDR3 nucleotides: TGCGCCAGCAGCCAAAAAGGGTCCGAGGTACGAGGGACCGGGGAGCTGTTTTTT. Encoded protein: CASSQKGSEVRGTGELFF.

The chain recombines TRBV5-1 with TRBJ2-1; 12 positions match TRBD2. The V gene's germline CDR1 is SGHRS and CDR2 YFSETQ. The CDR3 runs 13 residues. V lost 4 bases to trimming and J lost 10 bases; unmatched junction nucleotides: 3. CDR3 DNA sequence: TGCGCCAGCAGCCGGACTAGCGGGACGGAGCAGTTCTTC. Encoded protein: CASSRTSGTEQFF.

This clonotype appeared a single time. The chain carries TRBV29-1 and TRBJ2-2; 9 bases agree with TRBD1. CDR3 length equals 15 residues. CDR1 and CDR2 (germline): SQVTM, ANQGSEA. V shed 7 bases, J shed 2 bases, and the junction held 8 bases outside the gene matches. The DNA for the CDR3 is TGCAGCGCTGGGGGGGGACAGGGAAACACCGGGGAGCTGTTTTTT. Translation gives CSAGGGQGNTGELFF.

The rearrangement uses TRBV5-1 and TRBJ2-1, with D maybe TRBD2 (6 bases). This CDR3 region has 15 residues. Germline V gives CDR1 SGHRS, CDR2 YFSETQ. Trimming cost V 8 bases and J 4 bases, with 19 bases left between them. CDR3 DNA sequence: TGCGCCAGTAGACTAGTGTGGGGGAATTACAATGAGCAGTTCTTC. As protein: CASRLVWGNYNEQFF.

The V and J genes are TRBV6-1 and TRBJ2-2, with 10 bases fitting TRBD2. The CDR3 is made up of 16 amino acids. V shed 4 bases and J 1 base; nucleotides not matched to a gene: 3. The germline CDR1 and CDR2 sequences are MNHNS and SASEGT. In DNA form, the CDR3 reads TGTGCCAGCAGTGCGTCTAGCGGGAGGAACACCGGGGAGCTGTTTTTT. This gives the protein CASSASSGRNTGELFF.

This chain links TRBV4-1 with TRBJ1-5, with 11 bases lining up with TRBD1. Germline V gene data show CDR1 as MGHRA and CDR2 as YSYEKL. V shed 5 bases, J shed 3 bases, and the junction held 6 bases outside the gene matches. The CDR3 has 16 amino acids. The CDR3 sequence is CASSYRDRGTNQPQHF. The CDR3 nucleotides are TGCGCCAGCAGCTACCGGGACAGGGGGACCAATCAGCCCCAGCATTTT.

V and J are TRBV7-6 and TRBJ2-7; D is ambiguous. Germline CDR1 and CDR2: SGHVS and FNYEAQ. Deletions cut 5 bases from V and 1 base from J, with 12 bases between. This CDR3 is built from 14 residues. The CDR3 DNA reads TGTGCCAGCAGCGCTTTCGGCAGGTCCTACGAGCAGTACTTC. Residues: CASSAFGRSYEQYF.

The chain is built from TRBV12-3 or TRBV12-4 and TRBJ1-2, with a possible D match to TRBD1 (5 bases). The CDR3 is made up of 14 amino acids. V was clipped by 2 bases and J by 8 bases, with 15 bases between them. CDR3 loop: CASSLLAREGGYTF. The CDR3 region has the DNA TGTGCCAGCAGTTTACTGGCCAGGGAGGGCGGCTACACCTTC.

The chain employs TRBV20-1 and TRBJ2-1; D gene uncertain. From germline, CDR1 is DFQATT and CDR2 SNEGSKA (reference sequence). Trimming pared 1 base from V and 13 bases from J, leaving 14 bases between. This CDR3 is built from 12 residues. CDR3 sequence (DNA): TGCAGTGCTAGAGGAAGGGATTATCTCCAGTTCTTC. It encodes CSARGRDYLQFF.

The chain employs TRBV27 and TRBJ2-3; 7 nucleotides align to TRBD1. Germline CDR1 and CDR2: MNHEY and SMNVEV (reference sequence). Germline trimming cut 5 bases from V and 2 bases from J; bases unmatched to any gene: 4. CDR3 length: 14 residues. The CDR3 sequence: CASSPTGATDTQYF. CDR3 coding DNA: TGTGCCAGCAGTCCAACAGGGGCCACAGATACGCAGTATTTT.

The chain has TRBV20-1 and TRBJ1-2; tentatively, D is TRBD1 (5 bases). Germline values: CDR1 DFQATT, CDR2 SNEGSKA (reference sequence). This CDR3 has 13 amino acids. V dropped 3 bases and J dropped 4 bases, with 12 bases sitting between them. As DNA, the CDR3 is TGCAGTGCTAGGCCGCAGGGCTCCTATGGCTACACCTTC. Protein sequence: CSARPQGSYGYTF.

The rearrangement links TRBV28 to TRBJ2-5, with D unclear. The CDR3 loop spans 14 amino acids. Germline-derived CDR1 and CDR2 are MDHEN and SYDVKM. Deletions cut 1 base from V and 3 bases from J, with 9 bases between. The CDR3 nucleotides read TGTGCCAGCAGTTTATCAACTGGGGAAGAGACCCAGTACTTC. Translated: CASSLSTGEETQYF.

The V call is TRBV19, the J call TRBJ2-1, with D maybe TRBD2 (6 bases). Deletions cut 3 bases from V and 10 bases from J, with 10 bases between. The germline V gene encodes CDR1 LNHDA and CDR2 SQIVND (reference sequence). The length of the CDR3 is 12 residues. DNA for the CDR3: TGTGCCAGTAGTATCAGCGGAGGGGAGCAGTTCTTC. Translating it yields CASSISGGEQFF.

V gene TRBV30 combines with J gene TRBJ2-7; possibly TRBD1 for D (5 bases). There are 14 residues in the CDR3. V gave up 3 bases and J gave up 1 base, with 13 bases separating them. Germline assignment: CDR1 GTSNPN and CDR2 SVGIG (reference sequence). CDR3 protein: CAWSDSQGSYEQYF. The CDR3 DNA is TGTGCCTGGAGCGACTCCCAGGGTTCCTACGAGCAGTACTTC.

This rearrangement joins TRBV13 to TRBJ2-7; D possibly matches TRBD1 or TRBD2 (5 bases each). V was cut by 5 bases and J by 4 bases, with 15 bases left in between. This CDR3 comprises 14 residues. CDR1 is PRHDT, CDR2 FYEKMQ, per germline (reference sequence). CDR3 loop: CASSTGPSAYEQYF. CDR3 DNA: TGTGCCAGCAGCACGGGGCCAAGCGCTTACGAGCAGTACTTC.

The V call is TRBV20-1, the J call TRBJ2-1; D gene unclear. Germline CDR1 and CDR2: DFQATT and SNEGSKA (reference sequence). This CDR3 contains 13 residues. V was cut by 4 bases and J by 4 bases, with 11 bases left in between. CDR3 nucleotides: TGCAGTGCTATGGCAGACTTGTACAATGAGCAGTTCTTC. This translates into CSAMADLYNEQFF.

The chain couples TRBV2 to TRBJ1-1; D gene uncertain. Trimming left V 6 bases short and J 0 bases short, with 14 bases between. This CDR3 has 15 residues. Germline lookup yields CDR1 SNHLY and CDR2 FYNNEI. CDR3 in DNA: TGTGCCAGCAGGGATAGTGAGGGAATGAACACTGAAGCTTTCTTT. Translation gives CASRDSEGMNTEAFF.

The V call is TRBV14, the J call TRBJ2-3, with 8 bases fitting TRBD1. Germline values: CDR1 SGHDN, CDR2 FVKESK. The CDR3 extends over 15 amino acids. Trimming removed 4 bases from V and 3 bases from J; junction bases left unmatched: 6. CDR3 in DNA: TGTGCCAGCAGCCCAGGGGGCGCTGGGACAGATACGCAGTATTTT. It is translated as CASSPGGAGTDTQYF.

The chain uses TRBV12-3 or TRBV12-4 and TRBJ2-6, with 8 bases fitting TRBD1. The ends lost 3 bases at V and 0 bases at J; junction bases unmatched: 4. The CDR3 has 17 residues. This chain's CDR3 is CASSLGTGPSGANVLTF. The CDR3 DNA is TGTGCCAGCAGTTTGGGGACAGGACCCTCTGGGGCCAACGTCCTGACTTTC.

V and J are TRBV4-1 and TRBJ2-5; the D gene is possibly TRBD2 (6 bases). The CDR3 totals 14 residues. The V end lost 1 base, the J end lost 5 bases, and 11 bases lay between the germline ends. Germline CDR1 reads MGHRA; CDR2 reads YSYEKL. For the CDR3, the DNA is TGCGCCAGCAGCCAAGCGGGAGCTGGCGAGACCCAGTACTTC. Translating gives CASSQAGAGETQYF.

The CDR3 reads CAWNRAPNEQYF. The CDR3 coding sequence is TGTGCCTGGAACAGGGCACCTAACGAGCAGTACTTC. V usage is TRBV30 and J usage is TRBJ2-7; weak D call: TRBD1 (6 bases). The ends were cut back, 4 bases at V and 5 bases at J, with 12 bases in the middle. The germline V gene has CDR1 GTSNPN and CDR2 SVGIG (reference sequence). The CDR3 spans 12 residues. Full variable domain (missing parts from reference TRBV30 and TRBJ2-7): SQTIHQWPATLVQPVGSPLSLECTVEGTSNPNLYWYRQAAGRGLQLLFYSVGIGQISSEVPQNLSASRPQDRQFILSSKKLLLSDSGFYLCAWNRAPNEQYFGPGTRLTVT.